Below, one T cell receptor (beta chain) is given with its context. As yet, its antigen is unknown. Specified treatment: oral pan-JAK inhibitor, 5-10 mg twice daily. This specimen comes from a study of CD8+ T cells in alopecia areata. Whole-study findings and limits: In scalp and blood during tofacitinib, many expanded lesional clones persisted. Tofacitinib significantly brought down scalp clonality and expanded CD8+ clones among top 100.

Following RNA extraction, reverse transcription yielded cDNA that acted as the sequencing template. The table came from immunoSEQ multiplex PCR; TCRdb's copy has only in-frame clones and leaves some out. The sample lists 95,000 to 100,000 clones, about 60% occurring once. V was clipped by 4 bases and J by 4 bases, with 9 bases between them. Germline CDR1 SGHVS, CDR2 FQNEAQ. This CDR3 contains 13 residues. This specimen was CD8+ T cells sorted from blood, taken at approximately week 60, from a patient treated with tofacitinib. The TCR comes from a human donor with alopecia areata. The genes are TRBV7-8 and TRBJ2-3; no firm D call. The CDR3 bases are TGTGCCAGCAGCTCCCTCGGGTCAGATACGCAGTATTTT. This sequence encodes CASSSLGSDTQYF.